These 24 T cell receptor beta chains originate from one sample sequenced in a study of blood T cell repertoires in COVID-19 (dated by TCRdb to 2020 to 2022). The protocol used for the library was the immunoSEQ multiplex PCR assay. TCRdb took this table from immuneACCESS and kept in-frame rearrangements with V and J called. Such tables lack part of the clones; where checked against another copy, unresolved V genes explain under half of the gap, and the rest is unexplained. Recorded for this sample are 150,000 or so clones; roughly 83% of them occurred a single time. Of the sample, 7% to 10% falls within the top ten clones. Sequenced: PBMCs or T cells enriched from blood (not recorded which). These receptors originate from a man aged 50 to 60 who had recovered from COVID-19.

This chain joins TRBV9 and TRBJ1-1; perhaps TRBD1 as D (6 bases). The CDR3 is made up of 16 amino acids. The V and J ends lost 1 base and 1 base respectively, with 14 bases between them. Looked up from germline, CDR1 is SGDLS and CDR2 is YYNGEE. The chain's CDR3 is CASSVSQGSGNTEAFF. CDR3 coding DNA: TGTGCCAGCAGCGTATCGCAGGGGAGTGGGAACACTGAAGCTTTCTTT.

This clone was seen only once. The chain carries TRBV7-2 and TRBJ2-1, with 14 bases aligning to TRBD2. V dropped 6 bases and J dropped 7; count of bases not matched to a gene: 17. Looked up from germline, CDR1 is SGHTA and CDR2 is FQGNSA. The CDR3 runs 19 residues. This chain's CDR3 is CASRRTGTSGGLSYNEQFF. In DNA, the CDR3 is TGTGCCAGCAGACGTACCGGGACTAGCGGGGGTTTGTCGTATAATGAGCAGTTCTTC. Supplemented by reference TRBV7-2 and TRBJ2-1, the full variable domain reads GAGVSQSPSNKVTEKGKDVELRCDPISGHTALYWYRQSLGQGLEFLIYFQGNSAPDKSGLPSDRFSAERTGGSVSTLTIQRTQQEDSAVYLCASRRTGTSGGLSYNEQFFGPGTRLTVL.

The chain is built from TRBV18 and TRBJ2-7, with 7 positions matching TRBD1. The CDR3 spans 16 residues. Germline CDR1 and CDR2: KGHSH and LQKENI. V was pared by 3 bases and J by 1 base, with 9 bases of the junction left unmatched. CDR3 in amino acids: CASSPLGQVSSYEQYF. DNA of the CDR3: TGTGCCAGCTCACCTTTAGGACAGGTTAGTTCCTACGAGCAGTACTTC.

This clone was counted a few times. This chain joins TRBV2 and TRBJ1-1; tentative D call: TRBD1 (5 bases). The CDR3 is made up of 15 amino acids. V lost 3 bases and J lost 1, with 12 bases in between. Germline CDR1 reads SNHLY; CDR2 reads FYNNEI. CDR3 sequence: CASSDQGSQNTEAFF. Written as DNA, the CDR3 is TGTGCCAGCAGTGATCAGGGCAGCCAGAACACTGAAGCTTTCTTT.

This clone was counted a single time. The V and J genes are TRBV9 and TRBJ1-2; TRBD1 might be the D (5 bases). Trimming removed 0 bases at V and 4 bases at J, with 13 bases between. Germline values: CDR1 SGDLS, CDR2 YYNGEE. The CDR3 is made up of 15 amino acids. The CDR3 loop is CASSVAPGNLYGYTF. The DNA for the CDR3 is TGTGCCAGCAGCGTAGCTCCAGGGAACCTCTATGGCTACACCTTC.

V gene TRBV9 combines with J gene TRBJ1-6; a possible D gene is TRBD1 (6 bases). The CDR3 consists of 15 residues. V lost 0 bases and J lost 7, with 11 bases in between. Per germline, CDR1 SGDLS and CDR2 YYNGEE. CDR3 residues: CASSVATGLNSPLHF. The CDR3 nucleotides are TGTGCCAGCAGCGTAGCTACAGGGTTGAATTCACCCCTCCACTTT.

This clone was detected only a few times. The rearrangement joins TRBV15 to TRBJ1-1; 7 nucleotides match TRBD1. There are 16 residues in the CDR3. Germline-derived CDR1 and CDR2 are LNHNV and YYDKDF (reference sequence). V shed 0 bases, J shed 3 bases, and the junction held 7 bases outside the gene matches. The DNA of the CDR3 is TGTGCCACCAGCAGAGATTCTATGGGACAGTACACTGAAGCTTTCTTT. Its translation is CATSRDSMGQYTEAFF.

The chain has TRBV29-1 and TRBJ1-2; 7 bases line up with TRBD1. Per germline, CDR1 SQVTM and CDR2 ANQGSEA. This CDR3 has 13 residues. Trimming at V came to 3 bases and at J to 4 bases, leaving 5 bases not matched to a gene. CDR3 amino acids: CSVEGGQRYGYTF. In DNA form, the CDR3 reads TGCAGCGTTGAGGGGGGACAGCGCTATGGCTACACCTTC.

The V and J genes are TRBV7-2 and TRBJ2-1, with 9 bases identical to TRBD2. The CDR3 is made up of 17 amino acids. V shed 2 bases, J shed 0 bases, and the junction held 5 bases outside the gene matches. Germline V gene sequence: CDR1 SGHTA, CDR2 FQGNSA. As DNA, the CDR3 is TGTGCCAGCAGCTTAATGCGGGGGGGCGTCTCCTACAATGAGCAGTTCTTC. It is translated as CASSLMRGGVSYNEQFF.

This chain links TRBV6-4 with TRBJ2-6; D is undetermined. This CDR3 region has 15 residues. Trimming took off 2 bases at V and 4 bases at J, with 9 bases between the two ends. Germline V gene lookup returns CDR1 MRHNA and CDR2 SNTAGT. The CDR3 region has the DNA TGTGCCAGCAGTGACGCTCAACTGGGGGCCAACGTCCTGACTTTC. Its protein product is CASSDAQLGANVLTF.

Comments on this clone: At one end, the junction sequence differs from germline, possibly due to a read error. This sequence joins TRBV4-3 and TRBJ1-1, with D maybe TRBD1 (6 bases). The CDR3 contains 14 residues. The germline V gene encodes CDR1 LGHNA and CDR2 YSLEER. CDR3 in DNA: TGCGCCAGCAGCCAAGAAGGAATGGGACAAGAAACTGTCTTT. Protein sequence: CASSQEGMGQETVF.

The chain's CDR3 is CASSDTGTGEGTGELFF. The CDR3, as DNA: TGCGCCAGCAGTGACACCGGGACAGGGGAAGGCACCGGGGAGCTGTTTTTT. This rearrangement joins TRBV10-1 to TRBJ2-2, with 10 nucleotides matching TRBD1. The V and J ends lost 3 bases and 4 bases, in that order; junction bases with no gene match: 8. The CDR3 runs to 17 residues. Germline lookup yields CDR1 WNHNN and CDR2 SYGVQD (reference sequence).

The rearrangement links TRBV5-1 to TRBJ2-5, with 7 bases identical to TRBD1. V lost 7 bases and J lost 2; bases outside the gene matches: 8. The germline CDR1 and CDR2 sequences are SGHRS and YFSETQ. The CDR3 consists of 14 residues. The CDR3 loop reads CASSFPGQQETQYF. The CDR3 DNA is TGCGCCAGCTCATTCCCGGGACAGCAAGAGACCCAGTACTTC.

The rearrangement links TRBV6-5 to TRBJ1-3, with no clear D. Germline V gene data show CDR1 as MNHEY and CDR2 as SVGAGI. The CDR3 loop spans 15 amino acids. V lost 6 bases and J 1 base, leaving 13 bases between the germline ends. The CDR3 protein is CASRGRRGSGNTIYF. The CDR3 nucleotides are TGTGCCAGCAGAGGTCGTCGAGGTTCTGGAAACACCATATATTTT.

The chain is built from TRBV5-1 and TRBJ1-2; perhaps TRBD1 as D (5 bases). Trimming shortened V by 4 bases and J by 1 base, and 8 bases separated the two germline ends. This CDR3 is 13 amino acids long. The V gene's germline CDR1 is SGHRS and CDR2 YFSETQ. Here the CDR3 reads CASSPDSNYGYTF. DNA of the CDR3: TGCGCCAGCAGCCCCGACAGTAACTATGGCTACACCTTC. The whole variable domain, filled in from reference TRBV5-1 and TRBJ1-2, reads KAGVTQTPRYLIKTRGQQVTLSCSPISGHRSVSWYQQTPGQGLQFLFEYFSETQRNKGNFPGRFSGRQFSNSRSEMNVSTLELGDSALYLCASSPDSNYGYTFGSGTRLTVV.

The V gene is TRBV11-1, the J gene TRBJ2-5; the D gene is possibly TRBD1 (6 bases). CDR1 and CDR2 (germline): SGHAT, FQDESV (reference sequence). The CDR3 spans 16 residues. V lost 0 bases and J lost 1, with 12 bases in between. The CDR3 reads CASSLAWGTSQETQYF. The CDR3 bases are TGTGCCAGCAGCTTAGCGTGGGGGACATCCCAAGAGACCCAGTACTTC.

The V gene is TRBV4-3, the J gene TRBJ1-5; possibly TRBD1 for D (6 bases). From germline, CDR1 is LGHNA and CDR2 YSLEER. The CDR3 totals 19 residues. V lost 0 bases and J lost 0, with 18 bases in between. CDR3 nucleotide sequence: TGCGCCAGCAGCCAAGATCTGGAACAGGGTAGTAGTAGCAATCAGCCCCAGCATTTT. Translating it yields CASSQDLEQGSSSNQPQHF.

In its sample, this clone ranks as medium-sized (0.01 to 0.1%). The V call is TRBV2, the J call TRBJ2-7, with TRBD1 as a possible D gene (6 bases). V lost 9 bases and J lost 6, with 21 bases in between. This CDR3 region has 14 residues. Germline CDR1 is SNHLY and CDR2 is FYNNEI. The chain's CDR3 is CASALGASPLEQYF. CDR3 bases: TGTGCCAGTGCTCTGGGGGCGTCCCCCCTCGAGCAGTACTTC.

The chain combines TRBV7-9 with TRBJ1-2; TRBD1 is a possible D gene (5 bases). CDR3 size: 13 residues. CDR1 and CDR2 (germline): SEHNR, FQNEAQ (reference sequence). V dropped 2 bases and J dropped 6 bases, with 10 bases sitting between them. CDR3 coding DNA: TGTGCCAGCAGCTTATTACAGGCTCATGGCTACACCTTC. Translated, it gives CASSLLQAHGYTF.

The chain links TRBV5-1 to TRBJ2-3; the match to TRBD2 covers 10 bases. Trimming cost V 2 bases and J 4 bases; bases outside gene matches: 1. Per the germline V gene, CDR1 is SGHRS and CDR2 is YFSETQ. The length of the CDR3 is 14 residues. CDR3 loop: CASSFSGGSDTQYF. The CDR3 DNA reads TGCGCCAGCAGCTTTAGCGGGGGGTCAGATACGCAGTATTTT.

The chain uses TRBV10-3 and TRBJ2-3; tentative D call: TRBD2 (7 bases). The CDR3 length is 15 residues. The V and J ends lost 4 bases and 2 bases respectively, with 13 bases between them. Germline-derived CDR1 and CDR2 are ENHRY and SYGVKD. Here the CDR3 reads CAISGGGANTDTQYF. The CDR3 nucleotides read TGTGCCATCAGTGGTGGGGGGGCGAACACAGATACGCAGTATTTT.

The chain's CDR3 is CASSPRDRAFDEQFF. CDR3 nucleotide sequence: TGTGCCAGCTCACCTAGGGACAGGGCGTTCGATGAGCAGTTCTTC. This chain links TRBV18 with TRBJ2-1; the match to TRBD1 covers 9 bases. With 3 bases clipped from V and 8 bases from J, the junction kept 8 bases outside the gene matches. Germline values: CDR1 KGHSH, CDR2 LQKENI. This CDR3 contains 15 residues.

The rearrangement links TRBV5-1 to TRBJ1-2; possible D gene TRBD1, 5 bases. The germline V gene encodes CDR1 SGHRS and CDR2 YFSETQ. Trimming pared 7 bases from V and 5 bases from J, leaving 21 bases between. The CDR3 is 15 residues long. The DNA for the CDR3 is TGCGCCAGCGCACCCGACAGACCCACTGGGTATGGCTACACCTTC. This codes for CASAPDRPTGYGYTF.

This chain uses TRBV5-1 with TRBJ1-2; tentative D call: TRBD1 (5 bases). Germline V CDR1 and CDR2: SGHRS, YFSETQ. V was pared by 4 bases and J by 4 bases, with 20 bases between. This CDR3 spans 16 amino acids. The CDR3 region has the DNA TGCGCCAGCAGCCGCGGAGACAGCTTCACCTTCTATGGCTACACCTTC. It translates to CASSRGDSFTFYGYTF.